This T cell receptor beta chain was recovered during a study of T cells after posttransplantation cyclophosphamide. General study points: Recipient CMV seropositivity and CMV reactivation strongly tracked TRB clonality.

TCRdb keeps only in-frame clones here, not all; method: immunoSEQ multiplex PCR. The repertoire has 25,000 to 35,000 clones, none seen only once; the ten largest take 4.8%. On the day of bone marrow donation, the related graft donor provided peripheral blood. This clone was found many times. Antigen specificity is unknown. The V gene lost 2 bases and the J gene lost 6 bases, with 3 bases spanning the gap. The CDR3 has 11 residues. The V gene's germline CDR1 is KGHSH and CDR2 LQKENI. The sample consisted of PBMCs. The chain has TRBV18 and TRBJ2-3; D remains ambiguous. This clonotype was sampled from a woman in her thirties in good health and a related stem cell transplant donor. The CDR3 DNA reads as TGTGCCAGCTCACCATCGGATACGCAGTATTTT. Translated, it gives CASSPSDTQYF.